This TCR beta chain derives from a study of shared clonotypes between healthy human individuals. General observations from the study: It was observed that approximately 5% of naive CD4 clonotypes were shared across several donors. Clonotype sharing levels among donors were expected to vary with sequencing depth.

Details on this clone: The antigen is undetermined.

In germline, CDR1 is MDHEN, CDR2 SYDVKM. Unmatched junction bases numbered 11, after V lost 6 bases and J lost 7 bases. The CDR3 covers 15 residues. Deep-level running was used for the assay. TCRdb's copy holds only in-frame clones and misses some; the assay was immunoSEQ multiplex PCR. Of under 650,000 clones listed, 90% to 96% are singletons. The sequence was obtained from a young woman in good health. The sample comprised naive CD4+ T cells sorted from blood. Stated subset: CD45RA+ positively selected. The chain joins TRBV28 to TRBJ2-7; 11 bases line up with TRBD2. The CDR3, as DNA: TGTGCCAGCAGAGGAGGACTAGCGGGTTCCTCGGAGCAGTACTTC. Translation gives CASRGGLAGSSEQYF. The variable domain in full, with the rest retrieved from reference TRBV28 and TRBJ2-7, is DVKVTQSSRYLVKRTGEKVFLECVQDMDHENMFWYRQDPGLGLRLIYFSYDVKMKEKGDIPEGYSVSREKKERFSLILESASTNQTSMYLCASRGGLAGSSEQYFGPGTRLTVT.